Following are 2 T cell receptor beta chains from one sample sequenced in a study of cytomegalovirus exposure and HLA in healthy donors. Data came from immunoSEQ multiplex PCR; TCRdb stores just in-frame clones and leaves some out. The profile shows 150,000 to 180,000 clones, roughly 84% of them singletons. Specimen: PBMCs. The receptors stem from a human donor in good health.

This clone was recorded a few times. J is TRBJ2-2 and V is TRBV7-7; the match to TRBD2 covers 10 bases. CDR3 length: 16 amino acids. The junction had 8 bases not matched to a gene; V was cut back by 6 bases and J by 4 bases. Looked up from germline, CDR1 is SSHAT and CDR2 is FNYEAQ (reference sequence). The CDR3 region is CASSHSLAGVTGELFF. CDR3 DNA: TGTGCCAGCAGTCATAGTCTAGCGGGAGTCACCGGGGAGCTGTTTTTT. Looking up the rest from reference TRBV7-7 and TRBJ2-2 gives the full variable domain: GAGVSQSPRYKVTKRGQDVTLRCDPISSHATLYWYQQALGQGPEFLTYFNYEAQPDKSGLPSDRFSAERPEGSISTLTIQRTEQRDSAMYRCASSHSLAGVTGELFFGEGSRLTVL.

V is TRBV6-1 and J is TRBJ1-2, with no clear D. With 1 base removed from V and 6 bases from J, the gap between germline ends came to 15 bases. CDR3 length: 15 amino acids. Per the germline V gene, CDR1 is MNHNS and CDR2 is SASEGT. In DNA form, the CDR3 reads TGTGCCAGCAGTGAAGGAGCGGCGGAGTCTGATGGCTACACCTTC. Translated: CASSEGAAESDGYTF.